This T cell receptor (beta chain) was captured by sequencing in a study of cytomegalovirus exposure and HLA in healthy donors. Study-level results: Researchers counted around 170 TCR beta chains as cytomegalovirus-associated. Some segments of the V type, notably TRBV6-2 and TRBV6-3, were excluded as indistinguishable.

Of note for this clone: Its cognate antigen is unknown.

It was with 60 Vbeta and 13 Jbeta primers that the PCR ran. TCRdb's table, derived via immunoSEQ multiplex PCR, lists solely in-frame clones and lacks some. The sample lists around 280,000 clones; 80% to 90% were seen once. In nominal health when sampled, donors likely had unrecorded immune exposures nonetheless. V was trimmed by 4 bases and J by 12 bases, leaving 13 bases between them. The CDR3 consists of 11 residues. The germline gives CDR1 SGHDT, CDR2 YYEEEE. The material sequenced was PBMCs. This TCR was recovered from a woman aged 18 to 35 in good health and CMV-seronegative. The gene calls are TRBV5-6 and TRBJ2-5, with D unresolved. The CDR3 is CASSSHTAEYF. The CDR3 region has the DNA TGTGCCAGCAGCAGCCACACGGCGGAGTACTTC.